Sequencing of this TCR beta chain was carried out in a study of shared clonotypes between healthy human individuals. Here immunoSEQ multiplex PCR was the method, and the copy in TCRdb shows in-frame clones only, minus some. The sample includes hundreds of thousands of clones, 92% of them seen just once. J was trimmed by 4 bases and V by 7 bases; bases with no gene match: 16. The CDR3 length is 16 residues. Per the germline V gene, CDR1 is SQVTM and CDR2 is ANQGSEA. Naive-designated CD8 cells lacked CD45RO, were positively enriched for CCR7, and omitted terminally differentiated effector memory CD45RA+ cells.

The sequencing input was naive CD8+ T cells sorted from blood. V usage is TRBV29-1 and J usage is TRBJ1-1; 9 bases line up with TRBD1. The clonotype originates from a man aged 30-40 years in good health. CDR3 residues: CSDIGVSVDRGTEAFF. In nucleotides, the CDR3 is TGCAGCGATATAGGAGTCAGCGTGGACAGGGGCACTGAAGCTTTCTTT.